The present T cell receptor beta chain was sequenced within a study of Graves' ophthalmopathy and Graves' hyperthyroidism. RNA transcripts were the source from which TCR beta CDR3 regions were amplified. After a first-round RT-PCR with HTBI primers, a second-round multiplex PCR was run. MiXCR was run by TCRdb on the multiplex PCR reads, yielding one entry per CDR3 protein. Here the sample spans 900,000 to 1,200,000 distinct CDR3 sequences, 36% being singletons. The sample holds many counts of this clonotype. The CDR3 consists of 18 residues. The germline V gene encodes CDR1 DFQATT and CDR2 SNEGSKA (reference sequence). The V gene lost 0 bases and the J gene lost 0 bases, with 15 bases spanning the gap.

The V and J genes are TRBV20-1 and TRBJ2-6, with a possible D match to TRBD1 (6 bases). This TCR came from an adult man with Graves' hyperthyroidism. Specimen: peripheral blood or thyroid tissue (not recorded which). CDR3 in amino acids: CSARDRGPTSSGANVLTF. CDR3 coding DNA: TGCAGTGCTAGAGACAGGGGCCCCACCAGCTCTGGGGCCAACGTCCTGACTTTC.